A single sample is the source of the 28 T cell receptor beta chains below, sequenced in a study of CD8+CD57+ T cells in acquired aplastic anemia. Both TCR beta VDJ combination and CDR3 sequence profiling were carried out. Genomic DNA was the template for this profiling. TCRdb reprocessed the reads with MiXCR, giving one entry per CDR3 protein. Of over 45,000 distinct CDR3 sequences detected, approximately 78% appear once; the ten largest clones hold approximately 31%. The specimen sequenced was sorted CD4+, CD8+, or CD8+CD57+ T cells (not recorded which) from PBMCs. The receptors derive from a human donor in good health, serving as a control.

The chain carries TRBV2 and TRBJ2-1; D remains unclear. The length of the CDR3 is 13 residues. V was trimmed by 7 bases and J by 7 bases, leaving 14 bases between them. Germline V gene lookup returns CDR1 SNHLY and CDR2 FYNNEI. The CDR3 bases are TGTGCCAGCATTTTAGTTCGGATGAATGAGCAGTTCTTC. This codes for CASILVRMNEQFF.

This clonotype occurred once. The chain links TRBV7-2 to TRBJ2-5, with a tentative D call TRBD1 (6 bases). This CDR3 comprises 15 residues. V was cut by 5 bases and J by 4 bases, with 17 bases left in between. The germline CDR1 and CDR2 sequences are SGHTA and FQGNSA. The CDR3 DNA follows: TGTGCCAGCAGCCCGTCAACAGGGTACGGAGAGACCCAGTACTTC. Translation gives CASSPSTGYGETQYF.

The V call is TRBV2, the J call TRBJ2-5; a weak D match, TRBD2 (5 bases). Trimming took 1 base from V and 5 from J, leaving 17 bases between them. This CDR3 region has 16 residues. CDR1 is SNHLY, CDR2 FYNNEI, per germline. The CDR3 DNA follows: TGTGCCAGCAGTGAAGGCCCCGCGGCGGGTAAGGAGACCCAGTACTTC. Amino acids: CASSEGPAAGKETQYF.

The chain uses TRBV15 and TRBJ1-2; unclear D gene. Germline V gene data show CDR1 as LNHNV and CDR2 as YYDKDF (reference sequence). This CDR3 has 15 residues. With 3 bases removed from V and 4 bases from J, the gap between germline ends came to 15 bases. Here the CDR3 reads CATSSRPNPTYGYTF. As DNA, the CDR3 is TGTGCCACCAGCAGCCGACCGAATCCGACCTATGGCTACACCTTC.

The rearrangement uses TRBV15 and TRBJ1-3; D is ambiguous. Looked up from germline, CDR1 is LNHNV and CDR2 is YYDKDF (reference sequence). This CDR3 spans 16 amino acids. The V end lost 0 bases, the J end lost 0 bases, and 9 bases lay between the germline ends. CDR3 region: CATSRDNPNSGNTIYF. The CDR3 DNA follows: TGTGCCACCAGCAGAGATAACCCCAACTCTGGAAACACCATATATTTT.

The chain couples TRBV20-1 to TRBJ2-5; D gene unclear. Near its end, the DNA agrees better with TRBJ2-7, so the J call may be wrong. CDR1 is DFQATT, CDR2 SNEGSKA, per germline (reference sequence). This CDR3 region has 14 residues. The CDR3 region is CSAQWKTVSYEQYF. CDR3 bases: TGCAGTGCTCAGTGGAAGACCGTCTCCTACGAGCAGTACTTC.

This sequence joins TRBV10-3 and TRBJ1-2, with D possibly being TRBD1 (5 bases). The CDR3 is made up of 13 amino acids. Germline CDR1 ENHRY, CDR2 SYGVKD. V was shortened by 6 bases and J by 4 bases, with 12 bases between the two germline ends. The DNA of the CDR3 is TGTGCCATCAGACCCGGGACCGGCTATGGCTACACCTTC. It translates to CAIRPGTGYGYTF.

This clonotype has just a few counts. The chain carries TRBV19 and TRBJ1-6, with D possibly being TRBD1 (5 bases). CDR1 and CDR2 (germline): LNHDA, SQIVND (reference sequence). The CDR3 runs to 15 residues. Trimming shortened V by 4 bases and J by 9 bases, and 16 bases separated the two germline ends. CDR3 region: CASSKIRDGPSPLHF. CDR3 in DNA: TGTGCCAGTAGTAAAATAAGGGACGGGCCTTCACCCCTCCACTTT.

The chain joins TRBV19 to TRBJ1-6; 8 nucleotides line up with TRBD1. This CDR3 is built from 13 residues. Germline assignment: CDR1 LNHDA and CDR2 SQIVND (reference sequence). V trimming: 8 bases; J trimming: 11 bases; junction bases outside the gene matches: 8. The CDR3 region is CASAQGARTPLHF. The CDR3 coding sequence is TGTGCCAGTGCCCAGGGGGCGCGAACACCCCTCCACTTT.

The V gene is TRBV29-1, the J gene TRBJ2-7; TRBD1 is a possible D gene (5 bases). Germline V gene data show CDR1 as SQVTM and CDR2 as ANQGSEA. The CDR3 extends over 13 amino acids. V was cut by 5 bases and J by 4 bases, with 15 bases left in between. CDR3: CSVIADSLYEQYF. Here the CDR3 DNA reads TGCAGCGTTATCGCTGACAGCCTTTACGAGCAGTACTTC.

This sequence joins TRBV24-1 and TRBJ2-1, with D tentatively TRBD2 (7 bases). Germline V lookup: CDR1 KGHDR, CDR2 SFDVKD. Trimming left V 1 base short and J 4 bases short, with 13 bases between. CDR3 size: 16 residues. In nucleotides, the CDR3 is TGTGCCACCAGTGATTTAGGCGGGGGCCGATACAATGAGCAGTTCTTC. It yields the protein CATSDLGGGRYNEQFF.

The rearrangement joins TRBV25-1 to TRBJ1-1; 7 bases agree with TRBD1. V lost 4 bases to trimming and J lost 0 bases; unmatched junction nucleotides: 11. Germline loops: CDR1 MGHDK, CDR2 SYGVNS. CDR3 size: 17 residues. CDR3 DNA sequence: TGTGCCAGCAGTGCCCAGGCAGGGGGACAGATGAACACTGAAGCTTTCTTT. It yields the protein CASSAQAGGQMNTEAFF.

This chain's CDR3 is CASSSGPEETQYF. CDR3 nucleotides: TGTGCCAGCAGCTCGGGACCCGAAGAGACCCAGTACTTC. The chain links TRBV7-9 to TRBJ2-5; D tentatively fits TRBD1 or TRBD2 (5 bases each). Trimming removed 4 bases at V and 3 bases at J, with 9 bases between. Per germline, CDR1 SEHNR and CDR2 FQNEAQ (reference sequence). The CDR3 is made up of 13 amino acids.

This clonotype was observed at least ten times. The CDR3 spells CASSSGLAGGTGELFF. CDR3 in DNA: TGTGCCAGCAGCTCGGGACTAGCGGGAGGCACCGGGGAGCTGTTTTTT. The J gene is TRBJ2-2, the V gene TRBV5-4; 15 positions match TRBD2. This CDR3 has 16 residues. Germline assignment: CDR1 SGHNT and CDR2 YYREEE (reference sequence). With 3 bases clipped from V and 4 bases from J, the junction kept 1 base outside the gene matches.

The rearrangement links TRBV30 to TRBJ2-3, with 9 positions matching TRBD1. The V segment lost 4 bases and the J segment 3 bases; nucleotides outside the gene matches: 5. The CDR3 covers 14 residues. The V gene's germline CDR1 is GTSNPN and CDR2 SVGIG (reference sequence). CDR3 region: CAWTAQGATDTQYF. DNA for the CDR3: TGTGCCTGGACCGCACAGGGGGCTACAGATACGCAGTATTTT.

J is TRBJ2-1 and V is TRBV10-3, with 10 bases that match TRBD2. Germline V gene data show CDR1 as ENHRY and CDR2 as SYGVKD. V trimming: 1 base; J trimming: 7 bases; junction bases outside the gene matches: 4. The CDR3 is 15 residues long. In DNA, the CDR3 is TGTGCCATCAGTGAGTGGTCTAGCGGGGGAAATGAGCAGTTCTTC. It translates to CAISEWSSGGNEQFF.

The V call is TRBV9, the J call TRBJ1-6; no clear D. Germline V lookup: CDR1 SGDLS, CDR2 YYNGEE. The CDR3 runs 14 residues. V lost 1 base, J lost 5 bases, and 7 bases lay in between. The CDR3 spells CASSVLVDNSPLHF. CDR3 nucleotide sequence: TGTGCCAGCAGCGTATTGGTGGATAATTCACCCCTCCACTTT. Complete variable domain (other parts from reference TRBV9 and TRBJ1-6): DSGVTQTPKHLITATGQRVTLRCSPRSGDLSVYWYQQSLDQGLQFLIQYYNGEERAKGNILERFSAQQFPDLHSELNLSSLELGDSALYFCASSVLVDNSPLHFGNGTRLTVT.

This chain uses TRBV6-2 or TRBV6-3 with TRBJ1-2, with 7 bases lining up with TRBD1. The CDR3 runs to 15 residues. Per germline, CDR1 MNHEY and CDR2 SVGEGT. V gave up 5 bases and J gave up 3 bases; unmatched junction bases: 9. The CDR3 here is CASSKTLTGDYGYTF. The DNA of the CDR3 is TGTGCCAGCAGTAAAACCTTAACAGGGGACTATGGCTACACCTTC.

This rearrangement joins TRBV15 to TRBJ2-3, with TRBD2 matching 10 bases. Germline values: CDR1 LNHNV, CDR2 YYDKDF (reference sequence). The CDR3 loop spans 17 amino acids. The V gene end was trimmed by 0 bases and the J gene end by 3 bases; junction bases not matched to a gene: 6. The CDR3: CATSRDGAGGKTDTQYF. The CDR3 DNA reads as TGTGCCACCAGCAGAGATGGAGCGGGGGGGAAGACAGATACGCAGTATTTT.

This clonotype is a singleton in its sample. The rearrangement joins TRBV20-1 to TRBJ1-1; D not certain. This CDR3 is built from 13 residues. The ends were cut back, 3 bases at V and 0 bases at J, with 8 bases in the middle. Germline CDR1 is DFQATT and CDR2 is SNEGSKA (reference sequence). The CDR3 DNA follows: TGCAGTGCTAGGCGCAGCCTGAACACTGAAGCTTTCTTT. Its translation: CSARRSLNTEAFF.

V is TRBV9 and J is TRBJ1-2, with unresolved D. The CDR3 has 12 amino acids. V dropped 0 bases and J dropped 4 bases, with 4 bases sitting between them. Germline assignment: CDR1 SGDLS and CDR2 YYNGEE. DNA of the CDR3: TGTGCCAGCAGCGTAGGAAGCTATGGCTACACCTTC. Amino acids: CASSVGSYGYTF.

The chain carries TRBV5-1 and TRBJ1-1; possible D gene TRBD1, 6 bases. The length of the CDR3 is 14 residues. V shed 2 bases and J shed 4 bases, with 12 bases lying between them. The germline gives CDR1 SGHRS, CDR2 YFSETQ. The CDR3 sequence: CASSLGLQGTEAFF. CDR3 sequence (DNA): TGCGCCAGCAGCTTAGGCCTACAGGGCACTGAAGCTTTCTTT.

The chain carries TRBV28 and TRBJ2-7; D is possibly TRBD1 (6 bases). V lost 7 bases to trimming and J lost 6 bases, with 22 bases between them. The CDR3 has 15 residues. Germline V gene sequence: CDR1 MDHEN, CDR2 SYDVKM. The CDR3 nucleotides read TGTGCCAGCACCTCAGGGGCAGCCCACTACGCCGAGCAGTACTTC. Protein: CASTSGAAHYAEQYF.

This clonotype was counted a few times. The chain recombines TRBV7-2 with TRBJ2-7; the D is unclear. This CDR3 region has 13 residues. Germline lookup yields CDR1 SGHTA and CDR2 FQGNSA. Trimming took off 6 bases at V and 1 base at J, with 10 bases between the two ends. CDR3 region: CASRFGVSYEQYF. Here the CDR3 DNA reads TGTGCCAGCAGATTTGGCGTATCCTACGAGCAGTACTTC.

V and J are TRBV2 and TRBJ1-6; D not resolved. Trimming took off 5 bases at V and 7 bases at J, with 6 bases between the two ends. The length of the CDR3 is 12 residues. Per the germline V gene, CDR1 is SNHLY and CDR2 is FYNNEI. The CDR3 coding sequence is TGTGCCAGCAGTTACCCAAATTCACCCCTCCACTTT. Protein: CASSYPNSPLHF.

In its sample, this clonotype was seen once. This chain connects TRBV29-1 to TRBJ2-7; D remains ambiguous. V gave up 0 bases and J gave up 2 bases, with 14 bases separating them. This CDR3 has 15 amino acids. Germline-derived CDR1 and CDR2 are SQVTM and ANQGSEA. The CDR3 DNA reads TGCAGCGTTGAAGATAGGGCAGGCAACACCTACGAGCAGTACTTC. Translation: CSVEDRAGNTYEQYF.

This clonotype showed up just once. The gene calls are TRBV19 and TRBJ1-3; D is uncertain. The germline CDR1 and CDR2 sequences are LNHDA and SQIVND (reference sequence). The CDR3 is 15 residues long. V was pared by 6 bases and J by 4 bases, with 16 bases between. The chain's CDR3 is CASRPQFSGGNTIYF. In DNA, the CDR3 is TGTGCCAGTAGGCCCCAATTCTCGGGCGGAAACACCATATATTTT.

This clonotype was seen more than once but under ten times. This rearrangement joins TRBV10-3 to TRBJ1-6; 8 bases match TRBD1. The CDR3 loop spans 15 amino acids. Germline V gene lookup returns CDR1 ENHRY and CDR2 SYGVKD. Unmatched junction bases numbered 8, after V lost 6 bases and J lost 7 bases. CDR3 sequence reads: CAISPDRGANSPLHF. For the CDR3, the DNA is TGTGCCATCAGCCCCGACAGGGGCGCGAATTCACCCCTCCACTTT.